Detailed here is one T cell receptor beta chain. Its antigen is currently unknown. This entry is derived from a study of cytomegalovirus exposure and HLA in healthy donors. Points from the study as a whole: First-cohort TCR clusters tended to co-occur in the roughly 130 validation repertoires, a later analysis found. Among TCR beta chains, those listed as cytomegalovirus-associated numbered about 160.

Profiling relied on immunoSEQ multiplex PCR, and the TCRdb table lists in-frame clones only, not all of them. Here the sample spans over 100,000 clones, approximately 89% being singletons. This CDR3 has 14 amino acids. J gave up 4 bases and V 3 bases, and 3 bases lay outside the gene matches. Germline CDR1 and CDR2: SGDLS and YYNGEE. The sequenced material came from PBMCs. The V and J genes are TRBV9 and TRBJ1-5; 8 nucleotides line up with TRBD1. The TCR was taken from a woman in her late teens or twenties in good health and CMV-seronegative. CDR3 protein: CASSATGGNQPQHF. DNA for the CDR3: TGTGCCAGCAGCGCTACAGGGGGAAATCAGCCCCAGCATTTT.